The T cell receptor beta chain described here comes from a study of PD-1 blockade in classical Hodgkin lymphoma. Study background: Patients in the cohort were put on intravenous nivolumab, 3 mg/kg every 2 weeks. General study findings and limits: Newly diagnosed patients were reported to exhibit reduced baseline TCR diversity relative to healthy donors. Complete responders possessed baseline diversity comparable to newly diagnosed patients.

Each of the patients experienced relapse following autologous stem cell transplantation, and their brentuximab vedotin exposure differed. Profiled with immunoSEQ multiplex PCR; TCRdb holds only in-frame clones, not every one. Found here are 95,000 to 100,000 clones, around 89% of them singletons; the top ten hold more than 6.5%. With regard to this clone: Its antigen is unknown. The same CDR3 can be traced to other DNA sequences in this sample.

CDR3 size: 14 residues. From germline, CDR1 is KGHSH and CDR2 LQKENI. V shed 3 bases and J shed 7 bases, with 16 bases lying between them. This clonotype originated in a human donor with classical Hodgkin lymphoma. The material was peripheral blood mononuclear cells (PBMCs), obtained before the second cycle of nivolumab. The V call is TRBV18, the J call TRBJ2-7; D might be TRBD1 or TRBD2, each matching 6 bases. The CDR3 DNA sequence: TGTGCCAGCTCACCGACAGGAGGGTTTGGGGAGCAGTACTTC. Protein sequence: CASSPTGGFGEQYF. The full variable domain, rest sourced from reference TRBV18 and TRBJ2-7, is NAGVMQNPRHLVRRRGQEARLRCSPMKGHSHVYWYRQLPEEGLKFMVYLQKENIIDESGMPKERFSAEFPKEGPSILRIQQVVRGDSAAYFCASSPTGGFGEQYFGPGTRLTVT.